This T cell receptor beta chain came from a study of graft-versus-host responses after intestinal transplantation. TCRdb keeps only in-frame clones here, not all; method: immunoSEQ multiplex PCR. The sample shows about 14,000 clones, less than 45% of them seen only once. CDR1 LGHNA and CDR2 YNFKEQ come from the germline V gene. The CDR3 extends over 19 amino acids. J lost 3 bases, V lost 0 bases, and 9 bases had no gene match. Irradiated, violet-dye-labeled stimulator cells, around 200,000 in number, were plated with around 200,000 CFSE-labeled responder cells. Study findings and constraints: GvH clones appeared in recipient marrow, some first in ileum or blood.

The sequenced sample was alloreactive CD8+ T cells from a mixed lymphocyte reaction culture, obtained before intestinal transplant. The sample's subset: CFSE-low proliferating T cells sorted from approximately 6-day pre-transplant mixed lymphocyte reaction (GvH or HvG direction). This sequence joins TRBV4-2 and TRBJ2-1, with 12 bases that match TRBD2. The receptor's source is a human patient who received an intestinal transplant. CDR3 in DNA: TGTGCCAGCAGCCAAGAACTATGGACTAGCGGGGCCCTCTACAATGAGCAGTTCTTC. This sequence encodes CASSQELWTSGALYNEQFF.